This TCR beta chain was sequenced for a study of OX40 agonist ivuxolimab in advanced cancers. Generated by immunoSEQ multiplex PCR, the TCRdb table keeps only in-frame clones and is missing some. The sample holds 25,000 to 35,000 clones; about four fifths are singletons and the top ten take 22%. Note on this clone: Antigen unknown.

From germline, CDR1 is LGHNA and CDR2 YNFKEQ. V lost 4 bases and J lost 6; bases outside the gene matches: 7. The CDR3 has 14 residues. Findings and limits, study-wide: CD4+ and CD8+ blood T cells expanded clonally by week 6 at 0.1 to 3.0 mg/kg.

The source was CD4+ or CD8+ T cells sorted from blood, collected in a trial of the OX40 agonist ivuxolimab. The TCR originated in an adult with an advanced solid tumor such as melanoma, head and neck, liver or kidney cancer. The rearrangement links TRBV4-2 to TRBJ2-7; 9 nucleotides align to TRBD2. The CDR3 loop reads CASSLGLAGTEQYF. CDR3 sequence (DNA): TGTGCCAGCAGCCTCGGCCTAGCGGGGACCGAGCAGTACTTC.